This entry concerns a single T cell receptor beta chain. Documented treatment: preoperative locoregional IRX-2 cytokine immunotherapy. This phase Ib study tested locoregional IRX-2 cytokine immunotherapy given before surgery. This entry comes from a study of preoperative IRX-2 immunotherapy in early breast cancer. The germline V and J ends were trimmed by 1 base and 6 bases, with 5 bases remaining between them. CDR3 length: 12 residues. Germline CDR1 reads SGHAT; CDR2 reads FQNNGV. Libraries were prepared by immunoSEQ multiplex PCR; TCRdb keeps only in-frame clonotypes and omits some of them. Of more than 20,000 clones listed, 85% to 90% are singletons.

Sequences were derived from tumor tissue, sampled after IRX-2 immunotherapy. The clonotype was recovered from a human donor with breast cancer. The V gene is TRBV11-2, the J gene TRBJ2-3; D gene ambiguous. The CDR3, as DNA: TGTGCCAGCAGCTTAGCGGTGGATACGCAGTATTTT. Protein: CASSLAVDTQYF.